This TCR beta chain was observed in a study of T cell responses to AZD1222 COVID-19 vaccine. General study results and limits: Researchers report vaccine-associated CD4 TCRs spanning spike, with dominance at 160-218 and 743-854. Most donors were white British and more were female, and clonal diversity was possibly underestimated.

On this clone: Its target is unknown.

Sequencing used immunoSEQ multiplex PCR; TCRdb keeps in-frame clones, though not all of them. The top ten hold roughly 3.7% of the sample, which has 85,000 to 100,000 clones, 85% to 90% seen once. The sequence was obtained from an adult in good health. The starting material was peripheral blood, obtained on day 0 of AZD1222 vaccination.

The CDR3 nucleotides are TGTGCCAGCAGCTTAGTGACCAGGCGTGAAGCTTTCTTT. Its translation: CASSLVTRREAFF. V and J are TRBV11-2 and TRBJ1-1; D unresolved. CDR3 size: 13 residues. The germline gives CDR1 SGHAT, CDR2 FQNNGV. The V end was cut by 1 base, the J end by 7 bases, with 10 bases between.